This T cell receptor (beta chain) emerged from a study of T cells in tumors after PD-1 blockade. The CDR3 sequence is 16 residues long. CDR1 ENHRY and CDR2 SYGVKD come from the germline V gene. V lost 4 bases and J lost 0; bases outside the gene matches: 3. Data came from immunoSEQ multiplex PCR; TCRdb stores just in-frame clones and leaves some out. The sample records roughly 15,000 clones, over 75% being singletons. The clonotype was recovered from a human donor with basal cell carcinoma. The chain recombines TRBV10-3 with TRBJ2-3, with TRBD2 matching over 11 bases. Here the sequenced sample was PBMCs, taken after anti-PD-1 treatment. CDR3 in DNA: TGTGCCATCAGTGGGCGACTAGCGGGGAGCACAGATACGCAGTATTTT. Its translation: CAISGRLAGSTDTQYF.